This passage covers 28 T cell receptor beta chains from one sample sequenced in a study of vaccination and CD4 T cells after COVID-19. The treatment here: approximately 9-day PBMC culture with coronavirus spike peptide pools or control peptides (ViraFEST assay). These receptors lack a known antigen. Researchers used the Oncomine TCR Beta short-read assay to sequence DNA from cultured CD4+ T cells. TCRdb recomputed calls from the PCR reads with MiXCR, one row per CDR3 protein. The repertoire includes 3,500 to 4,500 distinct CDR3 sequences, around a fifth of them detected once, and about 14% sits in the top ten. The sample taken for sequencing was CD4+ T cells from blood, cultured in vitro. The receptors were sampled from a human donor who had recovered from COVID-19.

The J gene is TRBJ2-7, the V gene TRBV27; 8 bases fit TRBD1. Per germline, CDR1 MNHEY and CDR2 SMNVEV (reference sequence). There are 13 residues in the CDR3. Trimming took 8 bases from V and 5 from J; bases not matched to a gene: 8. Here the CDR3 reads CASRGQERNEQYF. The CDR3 bases are TGTGCCAGCCGGGGACAGGAGAGGAACGAGCAGTACTTC.

This clonotype turned up a few times. This chain connects TRBV6-1 to TRBJ1-1; tentative D call: TRBD1 (5 bases). V lost 4 bases to trimming and J lost 0 bases, with 12 bases between them. The germline gives CDR1 MNHNS, CDR2 SASEGT. CDR3 length: 15 residues. The CDR3 here is CASSARQYMNTEAFF. The CDR3 nucleotides are TGTGCCAGCAGTGCTAGACAGTACATGAACACTGAAGCTTTCTTT.

In this sample, this clonotype is medium-sized (0.01 to 0.1%). The gene calls are TRBV7-3 and TRBJ2-1, with 10 bases identical to TRBD1. The CDR3 is made up of 15 amino acids. J was trimmed by 3 bases and V by 5 bases; bases with no gene match: 4. The germline gives CDR1 SGHTA, CDR2 FQGTGA. CDR3 sequence reads: CASSVDRGGYNEQFF. CDR3 coding DNA: TGTGCCAGCAGCGTGGACAGGGGGGGCTACAATGAGCAGTTCTTC.

V is TRBV30 and J is TRBJ1-3; maybe TRBD1 (5 bases). V lost 5 bases and J 7 bases, leaving 18 bases between the germline ends. Per the germline V gene, CDR1 is GTSNPN and CDR2 is SVGIG (reference sequence). The CDR3 has 14 amino acids. The CDR3 sequence is CAWSLKGNGNTIYF. The DNA for the CDR3 is TGTGCCTGGTCCCTCAAGGGGAATGGGAACACCATATATTTT.

This clonotype was seen only a few times. This chain connects TRBV27 to TRBJ1-1; D might be TRBD1 (6 bases). This CDR3 is 14 amino acids long. The ends were cut back, 5 bases at V and 0 bases at J, with 10 bases in the middle. Germline CDR1 MNHEY, CDR2 SMNVEV (reference sequence). The CDR3 sequence is CASSLQGMNTEAFF. The CDR3 DNA reads as TGTGCCAGCAGTCTACAGGGCATGAACACTGAAGCTTTCTTT.

The V call is TRBV20-1, the J call TRBJ2-3, with 10 nucleotides matching TRBD2. The germline gives CDR1 DFQATT, CDR2 SNEGSKA (reference sequence). Trimming cost V 5 bases and J 10 bases; bases outside gene matches: 6. There are 12 residues in the CDR3. The CDR3 spells CSASGLAHSQYF. Written as DNA, the CDR3 is TGCAGTGCTTCGGGACTAGCGCATTCGCAGTATTTT.

Of note for this clonotype: This may be a read error: a much more frequent sequence differs by one nucleotide. The rearrangement links TRBV21-1 to TRBJ2-2; TRBD1 reflects the table's D call only, with no check against the DNA. TRBV21-1 is a recognized pseudogene. The CDR3 runs to 15 residues. CDR3 sequence (DNA): TGTGCCGGCAGCATCGGCAGGGAAACCACCGGGGAGCTGTTTTTT. As protein: CAGSIGRETTGELFF.

This clonotype appeared a few times. The chain employs TRBV28 and TRBJ2-1, with a tentative D call TRBD2 (5 bases). Trimming cost V 2 bases and J 8 bases, with 7 bases left between them. The germline gives CDR1 MDHEN, CDR2 SYDVKM. This CDR3 region has 12 residues. The CDR3 bases are TGTGCCAGCAGTTTAAGAGGGTATGAGCAGTTCTTC. Protein: CASSLRGYEQFF.

J is TRBJ2-1 and V is TRBV20-1; 9 positions agree with TRBD1. Trimming removed 3 bases from V and 1 base from J; junction bases left unmatched: 7. The CDR3 covers 16 residues. CDR1 and CDR2 from the germline V gene are DFQATT and SNEGSKA (reference sequence). CDR3 region: CSASQDRGGSYNEQFF. The CDR3 nucleotides read TGCAGTGCTAGCCAAGACAGGGGGGGGTCCTACAATGAGCAGTTCTTC.

The chain links TRBV5-1 to TRBJ1-1, with 10 bases aligning to TRBD1. Germline V lookup: CDR1 SGHRS, CDR2 YFSETQ. The V segment lost 0 bases and the J segment 5 bases; nucleotides outside the gene matches: 7. CDR3 length equals 16 residues. CDR3: CASSLGRTGGMTEAFF. DNA of the CDR3: TGCGCCAGCAGCTTGGGGAGGACAGGGGGTATGACTGAAGCTTTCTTT.

The chain is built from TRBV7-2 and TRBJ2-7; D unclear. Germline values: CDR1 SGHTA, CDR2 FQGNSA. V dropped 4 bases and J dropped 9 bases, with 10 bases sitting between them. The CDR3 totals 11 residues. The CDR3 region has the DNA TGTGCCAGCAGCTCCGGATCCGGGCAGTACTTC. It yields the protein CASSSGSGQYF. Together with reference TRBV7-2 and TRBJ2-7, the CDR3 gives the full variable domain: GAGVSQSPSNKVTEKGKDVELRCDPISGHTALYWYRQSLGQGLEFLIYFQGNSAPDKSGLPSDRFSAERTGGSVSTLTIQRTQQEDSAVYLCASSSGSGQYFGPGTRLTVT.

In its sample, this clonotype ranks as medium-sized. The CDR3 region is CASSLRTGGVNTEAFF. The CDR3 DNA follows: TGTGCCAGCAGTTTGCGGACAGGGGGCGTCAACACTGAAGCTTTCTTT. This rearrangement joins TRBV6-5 to TRBJ1-1; TRBD1 matches 11 bases. CDR1 is MNHEY, CDR2 SVGAGI, per germline. The CDR3 has 16 residues. The J segment lost 2 bases and the V segment lost 4 bases, leaving 6 bases of the junction unmatched.

This clonotype is labeled medium-sized. The J gene is TRBJ1-1, the V gene TRBV19; unclear D gene. The CDR3 is 11 amino acids. Trimming removed 4 bases from V and 5 bases from J, with 5 bases in between. Germline CDR1 is LNHDA and CDR2 is SQIVND (reference sequence). CDR3 residues: CASSTRTEAFF. The CDR3 DNA sequence: TGTGCCAGTAGTACGAGGACTGAAGCTTTCTTT.

A few counts support this clonotype. The chain has TRBV7-6 and TRBJ2-1, with a weak D call TRBD2 (5 bases). This CDR3 is built from 15 residues. With 2 bases removed from V and 0 bases from J, the gap between germline ends came to 8 bases. CDR1 SGHVS and CDR2 FNYEAQ come from the germline V gene. The CDR3 DNA is TGTGCCAGCAGCTTAAGCGGTAGCTCCTACAATGAGCAGTTCTTC. This sequence encodes CASSLSGSSYNEQFF.

This clonotype was counted between two and nine times. The rearrangement links TRBV7-9 to TRBJ2-5, with 9 bases identical to TRBD1. The CDR3 has 15 amino acids. The junction had 6 bases not matched to a gene; V was cut back by 0 bases and J by 7 bases. The V gene's germline CDR1 is SEHNR and CDR2 FQNEAQ (reference sequence). CDR3 in amino acids: CASSLAGTGSGTQYF. CDR3 nucleotide sequence: TGTGCCAGCAGCTTAGCCGGGACAGGGAGCGGGACCCAGTACTTC.

The chain recombines TRBV6-1 with TRBJ2-7, with a possible D match to TRBD2 (5 bases). Germline assignment: CDR1 MNHNS and CDR2 SASEGT. V was shortened by 2 bases and J by 1 base, with 18 bases between the two germline ends. This CDR3 is built from 17 residues. The CDR3 spells CASSEIGRGPQSYEQYF. For the CDR3, the DNA is TGTGCCAGCAGTGAAATCGGGCGCGGGCCTCAATCCTACGAGCAGTACTTC.

This clonotype is termed medium-sized. This chain uses TRBV12-3 or TRBV12-4 with TRBJ1-1; D not certain. The CDR3 spans 11 residues. Trimming left V 3 bases short and J 10 bases short, with 9 bases between. The CDR3 reads CASSFENVAFF. In DNA, the CDR3 is TGTGCCAGCAGTTTCGAGAACGTAGCTTTCTTT.

This chain uses TRBV7-6 with TRBJ2-7, with 9 bases matching TRBD2. The CDR3 contains 15 residues. Unmatched junction bases numbered 8, after V lost 2 bases and J lost 6 bases. Germline V gene lookup returns CDR1 SGHVS and CDR2 FNYEAQ. The CDR3 sequence: CASSLSVAGDREQYF. CDR3 coding DNA: TGTGCCAGCAGCTTATCGGTAGCGGGGGACCGCGAGCAGTACTTC.

The chain uses TRBV5-6 and TRBJ1-5, with D perhaps TRBD1 (6 bases). Deletions cut 4 bases from V and 3 bases from J, with 23 bases between. CDR1 and CDR2 (germline): SGHDT, YYEEEE. The CDR3 loop spans 18 amino acids. CDR3 amino acids: CASSTYRTAQTSNQPQHF. CDR3 coding DNA: TGTGCCAGCAGCACCTACCGGACAGCACAAACCTCCAATCAGCCCCAGCATTTT. Using reference TRBV5-6 and TRBJ1-5 for the parts outside the CDR3, the full variable domain is DAGVTQSPTHLIKTRGQQVTLRCSPKSGHDTVSWYQQALGQGPQFIFQYYEEEERQRGNFPDRFSGHQFPNYSSELNVNALLLGDSALYLCASSTYRTAQTSNQPQHFGDGTRLSIL.

V and J are TRBV10-3 and TRBJ1-2; a weak D match, TRBD1 (5 bases). Trimming left V 2 bases short and J 8 bases short, with 24 bases between. The CDR3 runs to 17 residues. Germline V lookup: CDR1 ENHRY, CDR2 SYGVKD. The CDR3 spells CAISERSLGRPEKGYTF. The CDR3 nucleotides read TGTGCCATCAGTGAGAGATCTTTGGGACGGCCGGAGAAAGGCTACACCTTC.

The J gene is TRBJ2-7, the V gene TRBV7-9; possible D gene TRBD2, 6 bases. Germline CDR1 is SEHNR and CDR2 is FQNEAQ (reference sequence). The CDR3 contains 13 residues. V lost 5 bases, J lost 4 bases, and 12 bases lay in between. The CDR3 bases are TGTGCCAGCAGCCATAGCAGCGGGTACGAGCAGTACTTC. Amino acids: CASSHSSGYEQYF.

By share, this clonotype counts as medium-sized. The CDR3 sequence: CASSLGNVNTEAFF. Here the CDR3 DNA reads TGTGCCAGCAGTTTAGGCAACGTGAACACTGAAGCTTTCTTT. The chain has TRBV27 and TRBJ1-1; D call uncertain. The CDR3 extends over 14 amino acids. V shed 2 bases and J shed 0 bases, with 7 bases lying between them. Germline CDR1 MNHEY, CDR2 SMNVEV (reference sequence).

This clonotype rates as medium-sized. V usage is TRBV6-1 and J usage is TRBJ1-2; D might be TRBD1 (5 bases). CDR1 and CDR2 from the germline V gene are MNHNS and SASEGT. The CDR3 contains 12 residues. The ends were cut back, 2 bases at V and 8 bases at J, with 9 bases in the middle. CDR3 loop: CASSEQGEGYTF. CDR3 DNA: TGTGCCAGCAGTGAACAAGGGGAGGGCTACACCTTC.

In its sample, this clonotype was seen a few times. The chain carries TRBV30 and TRBJ1-2; 10 bases line up with TRBD1. The CDR3 contains 14 residues. Germline V gives CDR1 GTSNPN, CDR2 SVGIG (reference sequence). V trimming: 5 bases; J trimming: 14 bases; junction bases outside the gene matches: 17. DNA of the CDR3: TGTGCCTGGTTTCCCCGCGCGGGACAGGGGATCGGAACCTTC. Translating it yields CAWFPRAGQGIGTF.

Sample share makes this clonotype medium-sized. The gene calls are TRBV12-3 or TRBV12-4 and TRBJ2-3, with D unclear. The CDR3 length is 13 residues. V was cut by 6 bases and J by 0 bases, with 7 bases left in between. The chain's CDR3 is CASSATSTDTQYF. In DNA form, the CDR3 reads TGTGCCAGCAGCGCTACTAGCACAGATACGCAGTATTTT.

V gene TRBV30 combines with J gene TRBJ2-1; D may be TRBD1 (6 bases). The germline CDR1 and CDR2 sequences are GTSNPN and SVGIG (reference sequence). V shed 1 base and J shed 7 bases, with 11 bases lying between them. The CDR3 loop spans 13 amino acids. The CDR3 nucleotides are TGTGCCTGGAGTGACGGGACACCGAATGAGCAGTTCTTC. It is translated as CAWSDGTPNEQFF. The full variable domain, with the rest looked up from reference TRBV30 and TRBJ2-1, is SQTIHQWPATLVQPVGSPLSLECTVEGTSNPNLYWYRQAAGRGLQLLFYSVGIGQISSEVPQNLSASRPQDRQFILSSKKLLLSDSGFYLCAWSDGTPNEQFFGPGTRLTVL.

As to this clonotype: Because the CDR3 is missing its conserved closing phenylalanine or tryptophan, this is likely a read error. The chain combines TRBV6-1 with TRBJ1-4, with D hard to call. Trimming took 10 bases from V and 0 from J, leaving 9 bases between them. CDR1 MNHNS and CDR2 SASEGT come from the germline V gene. The CDR3 sequence is 13 residues long. CDR3 coding DNA: TGTGCCACTCGGGGTGCAACTAATGAAAAACTGTTTTTG. Encoded protein: CATRGATNEKLFL.

The count of this clonotype is one. The V and J genes are TRBV29-1 and TRBJ1-5; 7 bases match TRBD1. CDR1 and CDR2 from the germline V gene are SQVTM and ANQGSEA. This CDR3 region has 13 residues. Losses at the gene ends were 5 bases for V and 1 base for J; bases not matched to a gene: 2. This CDR3 is CSVTGVSNQPQHF. The DNA for the CDR3 is TGCAGCGTTACAGGGGTCAGCAATCAGCCCCAGCATTTT.